This T cell receptor (beta chain) was recovered during a study of Graves' ophthalmopathy and Graves' hyperthyroidism (dated by TCRdb to the late 2010s). Study-wide context: Peripheral blood samples were taken at the time of initial diagnosis, before any treatment was given. TCR beta repertoire signatures were used to distinguish Graves' ophthalmopathy from Graves' hyperthyroidism and to predict progression to ophthalmopathy. In total, around 130 blood samples were TCR-sequenced: 40 to 45 ophthalmopathy, approximately 80 hyperthyroidism and about 17 hyperthyroidism-to-ophthalmopathy patients. To explore V-J signatures that distinguish ophthalmopathy from hyperthyroidism, a discovery set of roughly 98 patients was enrolled, made up of 40 to 45 with ophthalmopathy and roughly 57 with stable hyperthyroidism. For independent validation, a separate cohort was made up of 18 hyperthyroidism patients plus 17 patients who later progressed from hyperthyroidism to ophthalmopathy. T-cell repertoires of thyroid tissue and blood were compared in more than 5 hyperthyroidism patients. Following sampling, methimazole starting at 30 mg daily was administered to hyperthyroidism patients, and high-dose intravenous methylprednisolone was administered to ophthalmopathy patients. The 100 or so discovery patients were divided at random into training and test sets in a 7:3 ratio. Study-wide conclusions, independent of this receptor: Most expanded thyroid clonotypes with a frequency above 0.001 also appeared in blood, which suggests that blood repertoires may reflect the immune response in the thyroid. Sample size was not predetermined statistically, and investigators were not blinded to group allocation. In cross-validation, the 13-signature model distinguished ophthalmopathy from stable hyperthyroidism with about 90% sensitivity and about 81% specificity, while in the test set the corresponding values were approximately 79% and 70%. In validation, the model predicted ophthalmopathy progression with about 70% sensitivity and 72.22% specificity; eleven to twelve predicted patients were CT-confirmed with GO in a median of around 6 months.

Ophthalmopathy patients were characterized by moderately to severely active disease, a Clinical Activity Score of at least 3, a NOSPECS grade of at least 4, and a disease duration under 3 months. Patients were excluded if they had other autoimmune diseases, uncontrolled infections, pregnancy or lactation. Clinical symptoms, serum thyroxine, TRAb, thyroid ultrasound and orbital computed tomography were used for diagnosis. PBMCs were isolated from approximately 10 ml of fresh peripheral blood by Ficoll-Paque density gradient centrifugation. Total RNA was extracted with Trizol reagent and quality-checked on an Agilent 2100 Bioanalyzer. Trimming costs V 2 bases and J 5 bases, and their ends lie 21 bases apart. For CDR1 and CDR2, the germline V gene lists SGHVS and FQNEAQ. Reading from cysteine to phenylalanine, the CDR3 counts 17 amino acids. The entry retains the CDR3 DNA only, 51 bases that are in frame from base 1.

This clonotype occurred many times. There is no known antigen for this receptor. It has no much larger one-base neighbor in the sample; base qualities were not kept. For repertoire sequencing, TCR beta CDR3 regions were amplified from RNA transcripts. A first-round RT-PCR used HTBI primers with the Qiagen OneStep RT-PCR kit, followed by a second-round multiplex PCR, size selection and purification. Libraries were sequenced on an Illumina HiSeq2000 using paired-end 100 bp reads. The paper's data handling went like this. Reads were processed with SOAPnuke, discarding reads with adapters, uncalled bases, mean Phred below 15, or no exact constant-primer or identifier match. COPE v1.2.5 was used to merge high-quality paired reads. Clonotypes were defined as unique nucleotide sequences and were aligned to IMGT TRB V, D and J references using MiTCR v1.1. The analysis was limited to V-J combinations with a frequency above 0.0001, which together covered approximately 99% of the repertoires. For each V-J combination, a TCR clonal expansion and chaos score was defined as F50 clonal expansion divided by the chaos observed in the TCRdist matrix. Welch's t-statistics and random forest were used to reduce features to about 13 V-J combinations, which were fed into a naive Bayes classifier. The similarity between thyroid and blood repertoires was quantified using the Morisita-Horn index. TCRdb applied fastp at Q25 and MiXCR to the public reads, then kept only in-frame beta chains. For every CDR3 protein sequence, its rows merge into one entry that carries the most common genes and DNA. These V and J calls originate from TCRdb's pipeline instead of the authors' own analysis. The sample yields about 160,000 distinct CDR3 sequences; around two fifths were counted once. The top ten constitute roughly 8.9% of the sample.

The chain is made from TRBV7-8 and TRBJ2-5; 6 matching bases give a weak D call of TRBD2. The receptor was isolated from a man aged 30-40 years with Graves' ophthalmopathy. Donor details come from another sample of the same person, matched by shared clones. The sequenced sample was peripheral blood. The DNA reads TGTGCCAGCAGCTTATCATCGGGGGACCAGAGCGGGGAGACCCAGTACTTC. Translated, this is CASSLSSGDQSGETQYF.